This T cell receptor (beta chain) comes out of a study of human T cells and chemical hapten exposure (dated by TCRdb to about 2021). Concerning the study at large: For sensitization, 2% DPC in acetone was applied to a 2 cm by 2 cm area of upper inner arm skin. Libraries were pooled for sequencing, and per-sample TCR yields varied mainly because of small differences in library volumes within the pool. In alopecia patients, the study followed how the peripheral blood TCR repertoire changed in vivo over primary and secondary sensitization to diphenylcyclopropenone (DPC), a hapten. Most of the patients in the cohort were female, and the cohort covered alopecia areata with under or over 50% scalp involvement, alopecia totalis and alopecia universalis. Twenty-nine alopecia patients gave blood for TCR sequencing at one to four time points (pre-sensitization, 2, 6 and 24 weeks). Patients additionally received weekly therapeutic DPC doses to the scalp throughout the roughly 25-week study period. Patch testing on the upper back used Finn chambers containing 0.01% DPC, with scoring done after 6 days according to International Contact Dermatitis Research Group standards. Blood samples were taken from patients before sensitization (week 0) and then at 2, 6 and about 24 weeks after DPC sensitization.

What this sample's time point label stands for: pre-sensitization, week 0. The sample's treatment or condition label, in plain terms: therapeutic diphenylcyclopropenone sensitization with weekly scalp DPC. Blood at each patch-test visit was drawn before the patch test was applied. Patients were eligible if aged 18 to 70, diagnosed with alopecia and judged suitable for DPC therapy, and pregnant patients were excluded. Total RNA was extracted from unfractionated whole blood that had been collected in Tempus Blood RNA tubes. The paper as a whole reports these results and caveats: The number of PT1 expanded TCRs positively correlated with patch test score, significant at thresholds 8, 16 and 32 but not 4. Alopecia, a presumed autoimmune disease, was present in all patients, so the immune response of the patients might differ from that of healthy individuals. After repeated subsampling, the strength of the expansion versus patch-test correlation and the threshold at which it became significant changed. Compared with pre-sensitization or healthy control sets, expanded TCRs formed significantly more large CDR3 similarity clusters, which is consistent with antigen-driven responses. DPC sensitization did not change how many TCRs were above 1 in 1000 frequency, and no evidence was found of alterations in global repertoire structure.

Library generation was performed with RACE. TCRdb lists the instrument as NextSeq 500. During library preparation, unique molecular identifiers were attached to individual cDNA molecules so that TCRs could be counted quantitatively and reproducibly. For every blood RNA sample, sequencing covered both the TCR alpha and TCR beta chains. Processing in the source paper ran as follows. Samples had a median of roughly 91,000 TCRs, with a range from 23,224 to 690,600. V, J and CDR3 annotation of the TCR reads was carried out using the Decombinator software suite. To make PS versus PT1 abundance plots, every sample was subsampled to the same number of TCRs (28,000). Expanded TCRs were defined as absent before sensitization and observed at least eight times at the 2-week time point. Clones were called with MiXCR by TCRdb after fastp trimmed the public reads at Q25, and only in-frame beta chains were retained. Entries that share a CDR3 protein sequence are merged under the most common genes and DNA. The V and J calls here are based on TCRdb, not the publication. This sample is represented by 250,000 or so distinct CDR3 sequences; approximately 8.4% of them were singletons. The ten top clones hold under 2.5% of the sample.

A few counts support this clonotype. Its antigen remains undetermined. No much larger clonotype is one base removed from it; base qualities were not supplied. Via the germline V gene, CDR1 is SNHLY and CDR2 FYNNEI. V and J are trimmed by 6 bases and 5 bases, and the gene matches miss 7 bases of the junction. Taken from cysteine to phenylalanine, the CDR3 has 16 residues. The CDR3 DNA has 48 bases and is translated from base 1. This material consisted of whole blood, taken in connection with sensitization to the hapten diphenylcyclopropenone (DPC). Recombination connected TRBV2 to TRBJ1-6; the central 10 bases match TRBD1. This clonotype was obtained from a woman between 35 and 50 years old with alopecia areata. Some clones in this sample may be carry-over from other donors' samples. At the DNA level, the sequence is TGTGCCAGCAGCCAAGACAGGGGGCAAAATAATTCACCCCTCCACTTT. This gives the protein CASSQDRGQNNSPLHF. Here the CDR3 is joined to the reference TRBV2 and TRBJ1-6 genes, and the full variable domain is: EPEVTQTPSHQVTQMGQEVILRCVPISNHLYFYWYRQILGQKVEFLVSFYNNEISEKSEIFDDQFSVERPDGSNFTLKIRSTKLEDSAMYFCASSQDRGQNNSPLHFGNGTRLTVT.